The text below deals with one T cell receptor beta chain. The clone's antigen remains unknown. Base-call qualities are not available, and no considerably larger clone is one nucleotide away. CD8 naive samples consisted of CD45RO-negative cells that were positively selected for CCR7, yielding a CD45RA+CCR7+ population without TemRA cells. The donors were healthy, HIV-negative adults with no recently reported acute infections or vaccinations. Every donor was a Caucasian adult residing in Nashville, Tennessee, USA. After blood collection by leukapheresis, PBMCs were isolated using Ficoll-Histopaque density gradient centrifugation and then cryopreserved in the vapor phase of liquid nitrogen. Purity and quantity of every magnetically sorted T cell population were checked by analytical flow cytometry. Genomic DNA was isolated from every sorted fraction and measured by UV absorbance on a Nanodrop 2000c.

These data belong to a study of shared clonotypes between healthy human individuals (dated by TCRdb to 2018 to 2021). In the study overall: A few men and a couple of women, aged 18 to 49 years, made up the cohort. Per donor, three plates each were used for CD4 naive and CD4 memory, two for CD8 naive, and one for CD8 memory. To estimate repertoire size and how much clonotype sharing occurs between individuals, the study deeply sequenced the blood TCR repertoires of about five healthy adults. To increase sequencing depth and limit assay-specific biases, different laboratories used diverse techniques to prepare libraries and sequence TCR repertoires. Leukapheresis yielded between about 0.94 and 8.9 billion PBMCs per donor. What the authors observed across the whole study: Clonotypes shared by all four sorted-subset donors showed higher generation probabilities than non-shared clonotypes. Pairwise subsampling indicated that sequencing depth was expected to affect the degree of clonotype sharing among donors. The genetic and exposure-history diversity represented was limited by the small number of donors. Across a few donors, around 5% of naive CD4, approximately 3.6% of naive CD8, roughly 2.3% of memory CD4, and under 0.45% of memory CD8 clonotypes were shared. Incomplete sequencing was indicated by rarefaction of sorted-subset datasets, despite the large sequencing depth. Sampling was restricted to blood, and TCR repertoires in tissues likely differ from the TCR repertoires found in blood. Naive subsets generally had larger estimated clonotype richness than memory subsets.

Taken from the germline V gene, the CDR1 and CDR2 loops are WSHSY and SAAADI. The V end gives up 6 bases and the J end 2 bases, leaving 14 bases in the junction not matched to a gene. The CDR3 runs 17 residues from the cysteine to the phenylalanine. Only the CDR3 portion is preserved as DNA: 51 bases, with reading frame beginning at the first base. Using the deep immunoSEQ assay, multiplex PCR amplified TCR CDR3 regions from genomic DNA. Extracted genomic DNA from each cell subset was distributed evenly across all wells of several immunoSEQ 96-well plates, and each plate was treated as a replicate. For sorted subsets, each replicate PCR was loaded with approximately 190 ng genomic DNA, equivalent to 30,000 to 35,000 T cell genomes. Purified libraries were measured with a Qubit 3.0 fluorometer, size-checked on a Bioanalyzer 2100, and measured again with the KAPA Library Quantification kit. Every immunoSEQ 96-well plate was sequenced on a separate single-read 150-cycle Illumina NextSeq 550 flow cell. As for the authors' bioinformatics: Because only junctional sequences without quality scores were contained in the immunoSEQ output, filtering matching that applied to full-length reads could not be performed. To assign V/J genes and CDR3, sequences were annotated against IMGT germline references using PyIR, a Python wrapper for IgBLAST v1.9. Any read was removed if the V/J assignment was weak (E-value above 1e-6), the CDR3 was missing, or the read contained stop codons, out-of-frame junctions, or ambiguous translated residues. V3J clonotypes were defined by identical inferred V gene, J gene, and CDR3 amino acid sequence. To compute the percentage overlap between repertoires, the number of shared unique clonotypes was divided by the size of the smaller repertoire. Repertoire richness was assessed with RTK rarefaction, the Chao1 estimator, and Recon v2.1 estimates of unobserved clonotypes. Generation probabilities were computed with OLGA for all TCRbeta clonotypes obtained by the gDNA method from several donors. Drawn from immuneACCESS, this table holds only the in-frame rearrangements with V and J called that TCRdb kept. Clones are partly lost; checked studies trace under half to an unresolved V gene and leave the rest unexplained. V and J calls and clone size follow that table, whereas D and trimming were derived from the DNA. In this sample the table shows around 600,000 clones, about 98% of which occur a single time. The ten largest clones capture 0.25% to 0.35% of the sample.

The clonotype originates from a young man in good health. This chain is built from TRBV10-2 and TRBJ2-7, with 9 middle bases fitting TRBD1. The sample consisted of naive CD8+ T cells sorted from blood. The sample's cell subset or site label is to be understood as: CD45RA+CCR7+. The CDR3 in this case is CASRPFPRQGEAYEQYF. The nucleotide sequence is TGCGCCAGCAGACCCTTCCCGCGACAGGGGGAAGCCTACGAGCAGTACTTC.